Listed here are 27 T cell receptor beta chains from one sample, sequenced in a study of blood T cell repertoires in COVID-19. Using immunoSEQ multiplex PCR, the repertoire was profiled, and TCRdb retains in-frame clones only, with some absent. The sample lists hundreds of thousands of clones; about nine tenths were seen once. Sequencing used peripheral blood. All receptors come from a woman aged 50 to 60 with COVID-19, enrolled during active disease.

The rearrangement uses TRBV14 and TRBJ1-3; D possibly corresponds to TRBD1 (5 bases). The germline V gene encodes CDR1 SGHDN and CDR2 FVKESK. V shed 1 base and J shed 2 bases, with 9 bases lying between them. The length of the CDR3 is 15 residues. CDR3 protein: CASSQGAGTGNTIYF. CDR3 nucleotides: TGTGCCAGCAGCCAAGGGGCAGGGACTGGAAACACCATATATTTT.

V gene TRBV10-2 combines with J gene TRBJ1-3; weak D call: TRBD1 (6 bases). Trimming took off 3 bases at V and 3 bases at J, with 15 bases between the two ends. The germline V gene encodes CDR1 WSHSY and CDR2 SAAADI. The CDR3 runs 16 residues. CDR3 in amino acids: CASSEVGGRNGNTIYF. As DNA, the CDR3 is TGCGCCAGCAGTGAAGTCGGGGGGCGGAATGGAAACACCATATATTTT.

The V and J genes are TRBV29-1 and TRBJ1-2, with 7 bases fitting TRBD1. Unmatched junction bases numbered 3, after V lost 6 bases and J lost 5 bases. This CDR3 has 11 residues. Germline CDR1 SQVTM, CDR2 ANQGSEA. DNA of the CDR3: TGCAGCGTAACAGGGGATTATGGCTACACCTTC. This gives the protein CSVTGDYGYTF.

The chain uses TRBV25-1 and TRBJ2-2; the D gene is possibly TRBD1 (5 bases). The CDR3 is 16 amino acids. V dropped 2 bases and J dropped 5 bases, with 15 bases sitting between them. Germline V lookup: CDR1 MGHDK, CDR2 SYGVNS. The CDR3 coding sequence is TGTGCCAGCAGTGAACCCGGACAAGGTTCGACCGGGGAGCTGTTTTTT. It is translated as CASSEPGQGSTGELFF.

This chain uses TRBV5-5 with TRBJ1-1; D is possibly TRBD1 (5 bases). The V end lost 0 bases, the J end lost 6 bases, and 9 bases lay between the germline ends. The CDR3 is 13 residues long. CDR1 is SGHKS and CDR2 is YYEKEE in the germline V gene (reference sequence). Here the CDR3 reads CASSLASGSEAFF. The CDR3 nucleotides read TGTGCCAGCAGCTTGGCATCAGGGTCTGAAGCTTTCTTT.

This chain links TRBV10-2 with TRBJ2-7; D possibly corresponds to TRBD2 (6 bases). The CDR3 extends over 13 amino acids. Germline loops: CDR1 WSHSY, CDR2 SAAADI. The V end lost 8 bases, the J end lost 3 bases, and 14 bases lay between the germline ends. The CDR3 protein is CASLGGSVYEQYF. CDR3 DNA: TGCGCCAGCTTAGGAGGGTCGGTCTACGAGCAGTACTTC.

The DNA of the CDR3 is TGTGCCACCACAGGGATACCTGGGGCCAACGTCCTGACTTTC. Protein product: CATTGIPGANVLTF. The rearrangement uses TRBV6-5 and TRBJ2-6; perhaps TRBD1 as D (6 bases). Germline values: CDR1 MNHEY, CDR2 SVGAGI. V gave up 10 bases and J gave up 2 bases, with 12 bases separating them. The CDR3 has 14 amino acids.

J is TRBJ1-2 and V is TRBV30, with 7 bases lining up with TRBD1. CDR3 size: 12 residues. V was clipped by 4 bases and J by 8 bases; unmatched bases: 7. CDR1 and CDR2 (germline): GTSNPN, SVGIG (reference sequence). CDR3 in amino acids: CAWIHGTAGYTF. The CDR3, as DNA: TGTGCCTGGATTCACGGGACAGCGGGCTACACCTTC.

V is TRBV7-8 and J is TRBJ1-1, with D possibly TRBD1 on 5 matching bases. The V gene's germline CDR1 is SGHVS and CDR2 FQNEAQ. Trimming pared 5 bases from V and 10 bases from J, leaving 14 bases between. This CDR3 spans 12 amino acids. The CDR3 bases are TGTGCCAGCAGCACAGGTCGGCTTGGAGCTTTCTTT. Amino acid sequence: CASSTGRLGAFF.

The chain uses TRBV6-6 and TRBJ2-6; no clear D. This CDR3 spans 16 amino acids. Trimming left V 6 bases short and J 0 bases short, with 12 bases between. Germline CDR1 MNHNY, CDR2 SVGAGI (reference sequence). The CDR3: CASSRSGLSGANVLTF. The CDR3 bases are TGTGCCAGCAGCCGATCTGGCCTCTCTGGGGCCAACGTCCTGACTTTC.

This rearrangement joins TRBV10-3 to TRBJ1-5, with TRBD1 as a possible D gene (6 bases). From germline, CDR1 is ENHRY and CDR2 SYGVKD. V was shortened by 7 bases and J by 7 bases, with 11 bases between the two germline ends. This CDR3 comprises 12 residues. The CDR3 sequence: CAITSGDQPQHF. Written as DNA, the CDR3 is TGTGCCATCACTTCAGGGGACCAGCCCCAGCATTTT.

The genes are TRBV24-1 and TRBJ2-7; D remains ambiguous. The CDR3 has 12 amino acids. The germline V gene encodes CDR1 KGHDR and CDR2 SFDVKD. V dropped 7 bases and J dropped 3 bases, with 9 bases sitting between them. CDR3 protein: CATREIIYEQYF. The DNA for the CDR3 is TGTGCCACCAGAGAGATAATCTACGAGCAGTACTTC.

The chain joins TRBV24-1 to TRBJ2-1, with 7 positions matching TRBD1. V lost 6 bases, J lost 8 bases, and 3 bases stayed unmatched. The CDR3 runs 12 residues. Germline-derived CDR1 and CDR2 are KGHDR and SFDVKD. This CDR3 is CATSKGGDEQFF. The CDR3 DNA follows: TGTGCCACCAGTAAAGGGGGCGATGAGCAGTTCTTC.

CDR3 loop: CASSLTGGNYYEQYF. The CDR3 DNA reads TGCGCCAGCAGCCTGACAGGGGGGAACTACTACGAGCAGTACTTC. This rearrangement joins TRBV5-1 to TRBJ2-7; 9 positions match TRBD1. Germline V gene sequence: CDR1 SGHRS, CDR2 YFSETQ. The CDR3 has 15 amino acids. J gave up 3 bases and V 4 bases, and 8 bases lay outside the gene matches.

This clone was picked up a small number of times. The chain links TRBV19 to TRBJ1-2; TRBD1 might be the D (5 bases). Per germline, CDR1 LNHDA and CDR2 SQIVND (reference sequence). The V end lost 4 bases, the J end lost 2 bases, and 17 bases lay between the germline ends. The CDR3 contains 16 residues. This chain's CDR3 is CASSTVWGGGNYGYTF. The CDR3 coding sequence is TGTGCCAGTAGTACCGTTTGGGGCGGGGGAAACTATGGCTACACCTTC.

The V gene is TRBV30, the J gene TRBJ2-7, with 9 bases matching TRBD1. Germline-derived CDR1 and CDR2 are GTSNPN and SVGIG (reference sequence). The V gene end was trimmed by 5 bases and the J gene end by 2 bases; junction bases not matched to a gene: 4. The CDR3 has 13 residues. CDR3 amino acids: CAWGGTGTYEQYF. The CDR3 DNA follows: TGTGCCTGGGGCGGGACAGGGACCTACGAGCAGTACTTC.

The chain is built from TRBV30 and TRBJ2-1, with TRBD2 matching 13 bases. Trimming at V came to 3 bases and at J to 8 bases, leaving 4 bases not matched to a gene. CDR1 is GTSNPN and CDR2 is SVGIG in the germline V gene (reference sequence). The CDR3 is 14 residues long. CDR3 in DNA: TGTGCCTGGAGCAGGACTAGCGGGGGAGATGAGCAGTTCTTC. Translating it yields CAWSRTSGGDEQFF.

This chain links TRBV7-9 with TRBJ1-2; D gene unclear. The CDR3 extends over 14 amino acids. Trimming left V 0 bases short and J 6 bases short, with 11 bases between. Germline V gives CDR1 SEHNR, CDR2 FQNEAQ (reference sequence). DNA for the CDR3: TGTGCCAGCAGCTTAGCAGAGGCAGCACATGGCTACACCTTC. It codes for CASSLAEAAHGYTF.

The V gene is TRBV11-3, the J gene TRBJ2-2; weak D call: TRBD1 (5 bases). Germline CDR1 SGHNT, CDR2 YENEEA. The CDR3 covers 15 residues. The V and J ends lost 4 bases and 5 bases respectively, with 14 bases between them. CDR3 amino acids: CASSSDQTGTGELFF. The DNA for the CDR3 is TGTGCCAGCAGCTCCGACCAAACAGGAACCGGGGAGCTGTTTTTT.

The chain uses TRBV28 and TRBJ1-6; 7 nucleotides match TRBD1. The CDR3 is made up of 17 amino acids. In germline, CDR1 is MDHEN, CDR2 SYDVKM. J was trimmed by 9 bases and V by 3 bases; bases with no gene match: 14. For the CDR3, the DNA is TGTGCCAGCAGTTTTTTCAGCCTCCGAGACAGGGCTTCACCCCTCCACTTT. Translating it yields CASSFFSLRDRASPLHF.

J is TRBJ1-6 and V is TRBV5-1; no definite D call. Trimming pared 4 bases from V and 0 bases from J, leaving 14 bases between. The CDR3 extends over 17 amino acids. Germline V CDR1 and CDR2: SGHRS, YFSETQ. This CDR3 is CASSPGMGSSYNSPLHF. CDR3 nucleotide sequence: TGCGCCAGCAGCCCGGGGATGGGGAGCTCCTATAATTCACCCCTCCACTTT. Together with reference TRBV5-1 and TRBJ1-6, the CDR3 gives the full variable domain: KAGVTQTPRYLIKTRGQQVTLSCSPISGHRSVSWYQQTPGQGLQFLFEYFSETQRNKGNFPGRFSGRQFSNSRSEMNVSTLELGDSALYLCASSPGMGSSYNSPLHFGNGTRLTVT.

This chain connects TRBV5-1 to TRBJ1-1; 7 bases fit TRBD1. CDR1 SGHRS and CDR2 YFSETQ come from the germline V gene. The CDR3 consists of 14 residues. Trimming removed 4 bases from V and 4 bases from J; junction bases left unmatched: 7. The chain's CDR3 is CASSNGQAGTEAFF. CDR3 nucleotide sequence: TGCGCCAGCAGCAACGGACAGGCTGGCACTGAAGCTTTCTTT.

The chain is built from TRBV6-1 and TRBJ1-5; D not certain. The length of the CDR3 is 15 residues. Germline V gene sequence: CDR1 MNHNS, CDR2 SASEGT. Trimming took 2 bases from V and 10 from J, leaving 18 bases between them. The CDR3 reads CASSERGGFQSPQHF. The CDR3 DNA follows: TGTGCCAGCAGTGAACGTGGAGGGTTTCAGTCTCCCCAGCATTTT.

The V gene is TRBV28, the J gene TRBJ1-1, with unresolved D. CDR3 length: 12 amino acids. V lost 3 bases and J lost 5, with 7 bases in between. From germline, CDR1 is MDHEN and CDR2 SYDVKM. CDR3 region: CASSFAGTEAFF. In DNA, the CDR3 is TGTGCCAGCAGTTTCGCGGGGACTGAAGCTTTCTTT.

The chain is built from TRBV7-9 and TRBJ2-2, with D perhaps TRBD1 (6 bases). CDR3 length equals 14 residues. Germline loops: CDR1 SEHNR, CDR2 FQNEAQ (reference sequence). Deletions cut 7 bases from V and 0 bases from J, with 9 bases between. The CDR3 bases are TGTGCCAGCACGGGACACCCGAACACCGGGGAGCTGTTTTTT. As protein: CASTGHPNTGELFF. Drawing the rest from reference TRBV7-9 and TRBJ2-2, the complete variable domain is DTGVSQNPRHKITKRGQNVTFRCDPISEHNRLYWYRQTLGQGPEFLTYFQNEAQLEKSRLLSDRFSAERPKGSFSTLEIQRTEQGDSAMYLCASTGHPNTGELFFGEGSRLTVL.

CDR3 nucleotides: TGTGCCAGCAGTTTCCCCCATACAGATACGCAGTATTTT. Translated, it gives CASSFPHTDTQYF. V is TRBV28 and J is TRBJ2-3; D is unresolved. The CDR3 length is 13 residues. Germline V gives CDR1 MDHEN, CDR2 SYDVKM. V gave up 3 bases and J gave up 3 bases, with 7 bases separating them.

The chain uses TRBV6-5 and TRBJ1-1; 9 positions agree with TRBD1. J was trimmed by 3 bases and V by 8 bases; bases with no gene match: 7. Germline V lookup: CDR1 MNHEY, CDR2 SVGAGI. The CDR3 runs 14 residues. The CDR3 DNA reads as TGTGCCAGCGACACAGGGGGCGCGGACACTGAAGCTTTCTTT. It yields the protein CASDTGGADTEAFF.